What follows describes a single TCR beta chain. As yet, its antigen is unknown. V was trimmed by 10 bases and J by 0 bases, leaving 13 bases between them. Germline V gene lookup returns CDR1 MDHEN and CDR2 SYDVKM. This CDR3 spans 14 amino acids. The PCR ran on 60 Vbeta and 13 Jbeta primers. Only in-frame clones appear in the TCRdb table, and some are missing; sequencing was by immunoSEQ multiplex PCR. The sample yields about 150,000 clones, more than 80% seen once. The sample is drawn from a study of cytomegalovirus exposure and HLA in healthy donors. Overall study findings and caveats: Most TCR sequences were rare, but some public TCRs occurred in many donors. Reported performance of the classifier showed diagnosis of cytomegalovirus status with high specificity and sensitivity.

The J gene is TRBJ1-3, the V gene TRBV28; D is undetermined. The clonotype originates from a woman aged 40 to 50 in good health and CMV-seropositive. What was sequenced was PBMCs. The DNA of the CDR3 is TGTGCCACCCTTGAGTCGCTCTCTGGAAACACCATATATTTT. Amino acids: CATLESLSGNTIYF.